Here is one T cell receptor beta chain with its context. This clone was seen more than once but under ten times. The antigen it binds to is not known. No much larger clonotype is one base removed from it; base qualities were not supplied. The data are from a study of Tregs in tolerant kidney transplant recipients (dated by TCRdb to about 2019). The study in broad terms: For bulk CFSE mixed lymphocyte reactions, CFSE-labeled recipient PBMCs were cocultured for about six days with irradiated donor PBMCs and were then stained for CD3/CD4/CD8 and FACS-sorted. The study used TCRbeta sequencing to identify donor-specific regulatory T cells before combined kidney and bone marrow transplantation, then tracked those cells after transplant. TCRbeta repertoire sequencing was used in a few healthy controls to compare several ways of expanding Tregs specific for an allogeneic donor.

Blood from healthy controls was obtained either as purchased buffy coats or from healthy volunteers. Healthy control blood was processed to PBMCs by Ficoll density gradient and cryopreserved, and patient PBMCs were collected before and after transplant. The CDR3 numbers 10 residues from cysteine through phenylalanine. This entry keeps only the CDR3 DNA: 30 bases, framed from base 1. V gives up 8 bases and J gives up 3 bases, and the segment between their germline ends measures 5 bases. In the germline V gene, CDR1 corresponds to MGHRA and CDR2 to YSYEKL. What the study reported, not specific to this receptor: Biological reproducibility was not examined directly, but technical replication error appeared to be minimal. Because only a small number of patients were included, the study had limitations, and the results will need to be validated in larger populations as well as under other immunosuppression protocols. Expanding Tregs with activated donor B cells appeared to identify the most biologically relevant and donor-specific TCRbeta repertoire.

Genomic DNA was extracted from sorted cells with the QIAGEN DNeasy Blood and Tissue Kit for TCRbeta CDR3 sequencing. High-throughput TCRbeta CDR3 sequencing, including PCR amplification with bias correction and internal controls, was performed commercially through immunoSEQ. The study's own analysis went as follows. Unique productive TCRbeta sequences were defined by CDR3 nucleotide sequence where primers matched, otherwise by CDR3 amino acid sequence with Vbeta and Jbeta genes. A sequence was defined as donor-reactive if the sequence was expanded at least 5-fold in CFSE-low cells compared with unstimulated cells and had a frequency of at least 0.01% in CFSE-low cells. Jensen-Shannon divergence calculated on the top 100 TCRbeta sequences ranked by frequency was used to measure repertoire divergence. When a sample had multiple sequencing runs, each run was corrected for sorting error separately and the runs were then pooled. TCRdb limited this immuneACCESS table to in-frame rearrangements with V and J called. A share of clones is missing; checked studies link under half to unresolved V genes, and the rest is unexplained. V, J and clone size derive from that table, while D and trimming were established from the DNA sequence. The sample contains 4,000 or so clones, 45% to 70% of them found a single time. 3.5% to 4% of the sample is taken by the ten largest.

Sequenced sample: CD8+ T cells from blood cultured with allogeneic cells. The chain is made from TRBV4-1 and TRBJ2-7, with no D gene named confidently. The receptor comes from a human donor in good health. The CDR3 sequence is CASGDYEQYF. The DNA sequence reads TGCGCCAGCGGGGACTACGAGCAGTACTTC.